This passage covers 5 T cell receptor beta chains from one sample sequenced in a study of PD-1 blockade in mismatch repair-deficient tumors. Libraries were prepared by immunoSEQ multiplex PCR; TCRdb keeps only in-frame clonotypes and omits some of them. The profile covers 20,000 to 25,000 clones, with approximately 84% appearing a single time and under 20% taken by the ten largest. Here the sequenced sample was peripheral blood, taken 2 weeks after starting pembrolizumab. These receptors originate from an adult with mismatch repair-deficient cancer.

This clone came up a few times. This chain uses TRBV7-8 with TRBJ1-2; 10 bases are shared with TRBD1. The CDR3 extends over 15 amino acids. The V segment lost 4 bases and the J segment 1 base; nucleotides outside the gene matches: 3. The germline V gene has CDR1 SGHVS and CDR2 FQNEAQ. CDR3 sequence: CASSSGQGVNYGYTF. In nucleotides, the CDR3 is TGTGCCAGCAGCTCAGGACAGGGGGTTAACTATGGCTACACCTTC.

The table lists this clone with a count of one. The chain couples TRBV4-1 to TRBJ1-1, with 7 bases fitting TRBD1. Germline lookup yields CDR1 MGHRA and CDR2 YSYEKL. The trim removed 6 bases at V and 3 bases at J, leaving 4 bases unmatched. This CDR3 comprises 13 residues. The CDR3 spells CASRGDRDTEAFF. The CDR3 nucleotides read TGCGCCAGCAGAGGGGACAGAGACACTGAAGCTTTCTTT.

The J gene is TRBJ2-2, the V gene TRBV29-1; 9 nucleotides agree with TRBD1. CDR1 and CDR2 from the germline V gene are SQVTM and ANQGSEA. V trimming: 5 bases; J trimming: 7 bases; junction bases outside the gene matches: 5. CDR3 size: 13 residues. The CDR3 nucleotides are TGCAGCGTTAGGACAGGGGTGGGCGGGGAGCTGTTTTTT. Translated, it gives CSVRTGVGGELFF.

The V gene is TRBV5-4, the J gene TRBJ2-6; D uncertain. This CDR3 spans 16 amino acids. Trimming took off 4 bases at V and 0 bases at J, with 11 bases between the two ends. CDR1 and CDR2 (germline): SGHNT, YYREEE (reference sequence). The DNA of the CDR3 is TGTGCCAGCAGCCATGGAGTAGGCTCTGGGGCCAACGTCCTGACTTTC. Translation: CASSHGVGSGANVLTF.

Written as DNA, the CDR3 is TGTGCCAGCAGCCAGACAGGGGGTCTCAATCAGCCCCAGCATTTT. This translates into CASSQTGGLNQPQHF. The chain carries TRBV7-6 and TRBJ1-5; 9 bases map to TRBD1. This CDR3 has 15 residues. Per germline, CDR1 SGHVS and CDR2 FNYEAQ. Trimming took 5 bases from V and 3 from J; bases not matched to a gene: 5.